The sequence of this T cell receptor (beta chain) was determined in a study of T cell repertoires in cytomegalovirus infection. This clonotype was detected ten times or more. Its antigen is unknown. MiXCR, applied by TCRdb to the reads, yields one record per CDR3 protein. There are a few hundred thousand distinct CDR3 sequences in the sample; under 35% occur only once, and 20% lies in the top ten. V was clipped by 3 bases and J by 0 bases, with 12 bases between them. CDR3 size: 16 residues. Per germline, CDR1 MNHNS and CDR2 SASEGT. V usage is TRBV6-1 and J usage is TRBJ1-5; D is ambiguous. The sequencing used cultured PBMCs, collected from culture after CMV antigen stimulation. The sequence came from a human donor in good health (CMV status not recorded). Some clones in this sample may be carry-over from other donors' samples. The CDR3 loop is CASSDPGRASNQPQHF. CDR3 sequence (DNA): TGTGCCAGCAGTGATCCTGGAAGGGCTAGCAATCAGCCCCAGCATTTT.